One T cell receptor (beta chain) is described in this entry. This record belongs to a study of shared clonotypes between healthy human individuals. Germline V gene sequence: CDR1 LNHDA, CDR2 SQIVND (reference sequence). This CDR3 is built from 14 residues. V dropped 4 bases and J dropped 2 bases, with 9 bases sitting between them. Repertoires were generated with immunoSEQ multiplex PCR, while TCRdb's copy carries only in-frame clones and drops some. The data contain under 650,000 clones, about 96% of them seen just once; the ten biggest clones take up 0.05% to 0.07%. The specimen sequenced was naive CD4+ T cells sorted from blood. Subset noted: CD45RA+ positively selected. The clonotype comes from a woman in her twenties or thirties in good health. V and J are TRBV19 and TRBJ1-5; D is undetermined. CDR3 nucleotide sequence: TGTGCCAGTAGTAGCACCAGAGGCAATCAGCCCCAGCATTTT. Amino acids: CASSSTRGNQPQHF.